In its sample, the clone carrying this T cell receptor (beta chain) was seen a few times. No antigen is known for it. Data came from immunoSEQ multiplex PCR; TCRdb stores just in-frame clones and leaves some out. The sample comprises roughly 160,000 clones, 85% to 95% of which are singletons, and 0.64% rests with the top ten. The sample is drawn from a study of T cell responses to AZD1222 COVID-19 vaccine. Study overall: Second-dose intervals of approximately 4 or approximately 12 weeks were pooled.

Findings and limits, study-wide: Only a handful of AZD1222 recipients were seropositive at baseline. There were repertoire samples only from the period after the peak T cell response. Clonal diversity may have been underestimated in mostly white British donors.

Material: peripheral blood, obtained on day 0 of AZD1222 vaccination. The source of this sequence is an adult in good health.

CDR3 DNA sequence: TGTGCCAGCAGCTCCCGGCTTGTGCGCGGGACCTCATACAATGAGCAGTTCTTC. It specifies CASSSRLVRGTSYNEQFF. V usage is TRBV5-6 and J usage is TRBJ2-1; D may be TRBD2 (6 bases). Germline V gene data show CDR1 as SGHDT and CDR2 as YYEEEE. The V and J ends lost 3 bases and 4 bases respectively, with 23 bases between them. This CDR3 region has 18 residues.